Detailed here is one T cell receptor (beta chain). The germline V gene encodes CDR1 KGHSH and CDR2 LQKENI. This CDR3 spans 16 amino acids. V was cut by 3 bases and J by 1 base, with 12 bases left in between. The data belong to a study of early stage breast cancer tumors. Overall study: Average read coverage per sample was 9 to 10-fold.

The data were produced by immunoSEQ multiplex PCR, yet TCRdb's version contains in-frame clones alone and is incomplete. The sample lists about 50,000 clones, roughly 83% occurring once. The sample was blood. The receptor was derived from a person aged 50-59 years with breast cancer. The V call is TRBV18, the J call TRBJ2-2, with D unclear. The CDR3 sequence: CASSPTPAGNTGELFF. The CDR3 coding sequence is TGTGCCAGCTCACCTACCCCTGCCGGGAACACCGGGGAGCTGTTTTTT.